What follows describes a single TCR beta chain. The J segment lost 2 bases and the V segment lost 2 bases, leaving 6 bases of the junction unmatched. This CDR3 is 14 amino acids long. The germline V gene encodes CDR1 GTSNPN and CDR2 SVGIG (reference sequence). The sample comes from a study of blood T cell repertoires in COVID-19. Study-level information: COVID-19 samples from acute and convalescent phases originated in the United States, Italy and Spain.

This table comes from immunoSEQ multiplex PCR, and its TCRdb copy is limited to in-frame clones, with some not included. The table shows some 340,000 clones, with 90% occurring only once. Living in about 25 US areas, the participants were between about 18 and 100 years of age. Researchers sorted participants into cohorts using their self-reported clinical history. It was within 2 weeks before study entry that exposed participants met a COVID-19 case. This clonotype was obtained from a woman in her 30s who had been exposed to COVID-19. The material sequenced was PBMCs or T cells enriched from blood (not recorded which). V usage is TRBV30 and J usage is TRBJ2-7; TRBD1 aligns across 7 bases. CDR3 in DNA: TGTGCCTGGAGTCGGACAGGCCTGACCTACGAGCAGTACTTC. It yields the protein CAWSRTGLTYEQYF.